The rows below give T cell receptor beta chains drawn from one sample of a study of OX40 agonist ivuxolimab in advanced cancers. TCRdb's table, derived via immunoSEQ multiplex PCR, lists solely in-frame clones and lacks some. The sample includes about 88,000 clones, roughly 85% of them seen just once. Sample: CD4+ or CD8+ T cells sorted from blood, taken in a trial of the OX40 agonist ivuxolimab. Receptors were obtained from an adult with an advanced solid tumor such as melanoma, head and neck, liver or kidney cancer. Both conserved end residues are part of each CDR3. The D gene is left open where the match is weak. Expanded clones get a size class; other rows say once, few or many, or leave the size out.

V gene: TRBV14; J gene: TRBJ2-7; clone size: NA; D gene: NA; CDR3 protein: CASSRTDYEQYF; CDR3 DNA: TGTGCCAGCAGCCGTACGGACTACGAGCAGTACTTC
V gene: TRBV25-1; J gene: TRBJ1-6; clone size: few; D gene: NA; CDR3 protein: CASKMGQYNSPLHF; CDR3 DNA: TGTGCCAGCAAGATGGGACAATATAATTCACCCCTCCACTTT
V gene: TRBV10-1; J gene: TRBJ2-2; clone size: NA; D gene: NA; CDR3 protein: CASSELREAGELFF; CDR3 DNA: TGCGCCAGCAGTGAGCTCAGGGAAGCCGGGGAGCTGTTTTTT
V gene: TRBV5-4; J gene: TRBJ1-3; clone size: NA; D gene: TRBD1; CDR3 protein: CASSFWDRRENTIYF; CDR3 DNA: TGTGCCAGCAGCTTTTGGGACAGGCGGGAAAACACCATATATTTT
V gene: TRBV6-1; J gene: TRBJ1-5; clone size: NA; D gene: NA; CDR3 protein: CASSEPGLIQPQHF; CDR3 DNA: TGTGCCAGCAGTGAACCAGGGCTGATCCAGCCCCAGCATTTT
V gene: TRBV28; J gene: TRBJ1-2; clone size: NA; D gene: NA; CDR3 protein: CASRVGGTFGYTF; CDR3 DNA: TGTGCCAGCAGGGTAGGGGGAACGTTTGGCTACACCTTC
V gene: TRBV4-3; J gene: TRBJ1-1; clone size: NA; D gene: NA; CDR3 protein: CASSHGGDSTEAFF; CDR3 DNA: TGCGCCAGCAGCCATGGGGGGGATTCCACTGAAGCTTTCTTT
V gene: TRBV28; J gene: TRBJ1-5; clone size: NA; D gene: NA; CDR3 protein: CASSSTNRPLQPQHF; CDR3 DNA: TGTGCCAGCAGTTCGACAAACAGACCCCTCCAGCCCCAGCATTTT
V gene: TRBV6-1; J gene: TRBJ1-1; clone size: once; D gene: NA; CDR3 protein: CASSRTGGGVTEAFF; CDR3 DNA: TGTGCCAGCAGTAGAACAGGTGGAGGGGTCACTGAAGCTTTCTTT
V gene: TRBV20-1; J gene: TRBJ2-3; clone size: once; D gene: NA; CDR3 protein: CSASSAQAQYF; CDR3 DNA: TGCAGTGCTAGTTCAGCGCAGGCGCAGTATTTT
V gene: TRBV4-1; J gene: TRBJ2-3; clone size: NA; D gene: NA; CDR3 protein: CASSQPTSTDTQYF; CDR3 DNA: TGCGCCAGCAGCCAACCCACTAGCACAGATACGCAGTATTTT
V gene: TRBV5-1; J gene: TRBJ2-7; clone size: NA; D gene: NA; CDR3 protein: CASSLGGLSSYEQYF; CDR3 DNA: TGCGCCAGCAGCTTGGGGGGCCTCAGCTCCTACGAGCAGTACTTC
V gene: TRBV5-1; J gene: TRBJ2-7; clone size: NA; D gene: TRBD1; CDR3 protein: CASSPGGTGYYEQYF; CDR3 DNA: TGCGCCAGCAGCCCTGGAGGGACAGGGTACTACGAGCAGTACTTC
V gene: TRBV5-1; J gene: TRBJ1-6; clone size: NA; D gene: TRBD1; CDR3 protein: CASSFGQGFYNSPLHF; CDR3 DNA: TGCGCCAGCAGCTTTGGACAGGGGTTCTATAATTCACCCCTCCACTTT
V gene: TRBV11-2; J gene: TRBJ2-1; clone size: many; D gene: TRBD1; CDR3 protein: CASSSYRDRAFYPFF; CDR3 DNA: TGTGCCAGCAGCTCGTACCGGGACAGGGCCTTCTATCCTTTCTTC
V gene: TRBV5-4; J gene: TRBJ1-1; clone size: NA; D gene: NA; CDR3 protein: CASSYVGGPEAFF; CDR3 DNA: TGTGCCAGCAGCTACGTAGGGGGGCCTGAAGCTTTCTTT
V gene: TRBV18; J gene: TRBJ2-1; clone size: NA; D gene: TRBD2; CDR3 protein: CASSPLREGEQFF; CDR3 DNA: TGTGCCAGCTCACCACTCCGGGAGGGTGAGCAGTTCTTC
V gene: TRBV11-3; J gene: TRBJ2-1; clone size: NA; D gene: NA; CDR3 protein: CASSLEGTINEQFF; CDR3 DNA: TGTGCCAGCAGCTTAGAAGGGACCATCAATGAGCAGTTCTTC
V gene: TRBV4-3; J gene: TRBJ1-2; clone size: NA; D gene: NA; CDR3 protein: CASSPTPGQAYGYTF; CDR3 DNA: TGCGCCAGCAGCCCGACACCCGGGCAGGCCTATGGCTACACCTTC
V gene: TRBV7-9; J gene: TRBJ1-1; clone size: few; D gene: NA; CDR3 protein: CASSLSRGTEAFF; CDR3 DNA: TGTGCCAGCAGCTTAAGTAGGGGCACTGAAGCTTTCTTT
V gene: TRBV5-6; J gene: TRBJ2-3; clone size: NA; D gene: NA; CDR3 protein: CASSLRTIRETDTQYF; CDR3 DNA: TGTGCCAGCAGCTTGCGGACTATACGGGAAACAGATACGCAGTATTTT
V gene: TRBV7-3; J gene: TRBJ2-2; clone size: NA; D gene: NA; CDR3 protein: CASSLQGGQNTGELFF; CDR3 DNA: TGTGCCAGCAGCTTACAGGGTGGCCAGAACACCGGGGAGCTGTTTTTT
V gene: TRBV28; J gene: TRBJ1-4; clone size: NA; D gene: NA; CDR3 protein: CASSLGGHEKLFF; CDR3 DNA: TGTGCCAGCAGTTTAGGGGGGCATGAAAAACTGTTTTTT
V gene: TRBV9; J gene: TRBJ1-6; clone size: few; D gene: TRBD1; CDR3 protein: CASSPSGTGDHSLHF; CDR3 DNA: TGTGCCAGCAGCCCCTCCGGGACAGGGGATCATTCCCTCCACTTT
V gene: TRBV5-1; J gene: TRBJ1-4; clone size: NA; D gene: NA; CDR3 protein: CASSLVLDEKLFF; CDR3 DNA: TGCGCCAGCAGCTTGGTCCTTGATGAAAAACTGTTTTTT
V gene: TRBV30; J gene: TRBJ1-5; clone size: NA; D gene: NA; CDR3 protein: CAWTVGYGTQPQHF; CDR3 DNA: TGTGCCTGGACCGTGGGCTACGGGACTCAGCCCCAGCATTTT